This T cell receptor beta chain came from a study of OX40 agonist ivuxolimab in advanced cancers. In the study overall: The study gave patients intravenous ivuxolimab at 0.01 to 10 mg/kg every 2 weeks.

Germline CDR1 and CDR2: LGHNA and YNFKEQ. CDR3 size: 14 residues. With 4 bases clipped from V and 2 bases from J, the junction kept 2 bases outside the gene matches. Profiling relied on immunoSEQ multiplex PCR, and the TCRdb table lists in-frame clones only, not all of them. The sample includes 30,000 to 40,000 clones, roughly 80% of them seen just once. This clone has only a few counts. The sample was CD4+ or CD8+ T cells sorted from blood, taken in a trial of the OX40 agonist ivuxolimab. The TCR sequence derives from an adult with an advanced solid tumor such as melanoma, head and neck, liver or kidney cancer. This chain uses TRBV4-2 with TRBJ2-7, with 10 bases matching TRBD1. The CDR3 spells CASSPGTGAYEQYF. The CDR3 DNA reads TGTGCCAGCAGCCCCGGGACAGGGGCCTACGAGCAGTACTTC.